The 15 T cell receptor beta chains below all came from one sample that was sequenced in a study of glioma-infiltrating T cells after dendritic cell vaccination. Time point given: after dendritic cell vaccination, including at tumor progression/relapse. Repertoires were generated with immunoSEQ multiplex PCR, while TCRdb's copy carries only in-frame clones and drops some. The repertoire consists of some 110,000 clones, with around 90% occurring once and the leading ten covering around 2.6%. The starting material was blood, obtained after dendritic cell vaccination. The receptors were gathered from a human donor with glioblastoma.

V and J are TRBV2 and TRBJ2-7; 7 bases map to TRBD2. Per germline, CDR1 SNHLY and CDR2 FYNNEI. The trim removed 7 bases at V and 3 bases at J, leaving 9 bases unmatched. CDR3 length equals 14 residues. CDR3 nucleotides: TGTGCCAGCACCCCTCTGGGGGGGGGCTACGAGCAGTACTTC. It encodes CASTPLGGGYEQYF. Based on the CDR3 plus reference TRBV2 and TRBJ2-7, the full variable domain is EPEVTQTPSHQVTQMGQEVILRCVPISNHLYFYWYRQILGQKVEFLVSFYNNEISEKSEIFDDQFSVERPDGSNFTLKIRSTKLEDSAMYFCASTPLGGGYEQYFGPGTRLTVT.

This clone was counted a few times. This rearrangement joins TRBV28 to TRBJ2-7; D may be TRBD2 (6 bases). Deletions cut 2 bases from V and 6 bases from J, with 8 bases between. Germline V gene lookup returns CDR1 MDHEN and CDR2 SYDVKM. This CDR3 region has 12 residues. Here the CDR3 reads CASSLGGSEQYF. Written as DNA, the CDR3 is TGTGCCAGCAGTTTAGGGGGGAGCGAGCAGTACTTC.

This clone has just one count. The rearrangement joins TRBV7-9 to TRBJ1-3, with D unresolved. V lost 4 bases and J 4 bases, leaving 20 bases between the germline ends. There are 17 residues in the CDR3. Germline CDR1 is SEHNR and CDR2 is FQNEAQ (reference sequence). CDR3 amino acids: CASSSIRPGERGNTIYF. In DNA form, the CDR3 reads TGTGCCAGCAGCTCAATCCGACCGGGAGAAAGGGGAAACACCATATATTTT.

The chain recombines TRBV27 with TRBJ2-7, with TRBD2 matching 12 bases. Trimming at V came to 1 base and at J to 5 bases, leaving 3 bases not matched to a gene. Germline loops: CDR1 MNHEY, CDR2 SMNVEV (reference sequence). The CDR3 loop spans 15 amino acids. The CDR3: CASSLWTSGKNEQYF. For the CDR3, the DNA is TGTGCCAGCAGTTTATGGACTAGCGGGAAGAACGAGCAGTACTTC.

The chain carries TRBV6-1 and TRBJ2-7, with D possibly TRBD2 on 6 matching bases. This CDR3 has 12 amino acids. Germline V gene data show CDR1 as MNHNS and CDR2 as SASEGT. Trimming took 4 bases from V and 7 from J, leaving 11 bases between them. Here the CDR3 DNA reads TGTGCCAGCAGTGCCCCGGGAGAAGAGCAGTACTTC. It codes for CASSAPGEEQYF.

The V call is TRBV5-5, the J call TRBJ1-6; maybe TRBD1 (5 bases). CDR3 length equals 15 residues. Germline V lookup: CDR1 SGHKS, CDR2 YYEKEE (reference sequence). Trimming removed 3 bases at V and 6 bases at J, with 13 bases between. DNA of the CDR3: TGTGCCAGCAGCTGGAGGGGCGGGGGTAATTCACCCCTCCACTTT. Translated: CASSWRGGGNSPLHF.

The chain's CDR3 is CASSPTTGAESGYTF. CDR3 sequence (DNA): TGTGCCAGCTCACCAACTACAGGGGCAGAGTCGGGCTACACCTTC. The V call is TRBV18, the J call TRBJ1-2, with 7 nucleotides matching TRBD1. Unmatched junction bases numbered 11, after V lost 2 bases and J lost 8 bases. The CDR3 length is 15 residues. CDR1 is KGHSH, CDR2 LQKENI, per germline.

This clone was found once. The chain combines TRBV30 with TRBJ2-3; TRBD2 might be the D (6 bases). The germline V gene has CDR1 GTSNPN and CDR2 SVGIG (reference sequence). V lost 0 bases, J lost 0 bases, and 10 bases lay in between. CDR3 length equals 15 residues. The CDR3 is CAWSVPGESTDTQYF. The CDR3 DNA reads TGTGCCTGGAGTGTACCGGGGGAAAGCACAGATACGCAGTATTTT.

The chain is built from TRBV10-1 and TRBJ1-3; D unresolved. Trimming removed 6 bases at V and 0 bases at J, with 9 bases between. CDR1 is WNHNN and CDR2 is SYGVQD in the germline V gene (reference sequence). The CDR3 is 14 residues long. The CDR3 DNA reads as TGCGCCAGCAGCCCCGGGAGCTCTGGAAACACCATATATTTT. Translation gives CASSPGSSGNTIYF.

The chain employs TRBV9 and TRBJ2-1, with TRBD2 identical over 10 bases. The CDR3 contains 14 residues. Germline CDR1 is SGDLS and CDR2 is YYNGEE. The V gene end was trimmed by 1 base and the J gene end by 6 bases; junction bases not matched to a gene: 1. The CDR3 DNA is TGTGCCAGCAGCGTAAGCGGGAGGGCCAATGAGCAGTTCTTC. This codes for CASSVSGRANEQFF. The variable domain in full, completed from reference TRBV9 and TRBJ2-1, reads DSGVTQTPKHLITATGQRVTLRCSPRSGDLSVYWYQQSLDQGLQFLIQYYNGEERAKGNILERFSAQQFPDLHSELNLSSLELGDSALYFCASSVSGRANEQFFGPGTRLTVL.

The CDR3 region is CASSYSNRDGEQYF. The CDR3 nucleotides read TGTGCCAGCAGTTACTCGAACAGGGATGGCGAGCAGTACTTC. V usage is TRBV6-5 and J usage is TRBJ2-7, with TRBD1 as a possible D gene (6 bases). The CDR3 spans 14 residues. Germline V gene sequence: CDR1 MNHEY, CDR2 SVGAGI. Trimming took off 0 bases at V and 6 bases at J, with 12 bases between the two ends.

V usage is TRBV5-1 and J usage is TRBJ2-3; 7 bases map to TRBD1. CDR1 and CDR2 (germline): SGHRS, YFSETQ. This CDR3 is 17 amino acids long. Trimming at V came to 0 bases and at J to 0 bases, leaving 7 bases not matched to a gene. CDR3 nucleotide sequence: TGCGCCAGCAGCTTGGTCGGGACAGAGTTTAGCACAGATACGCAGTATTTT. Translated: CASSLVGTEFSTDTQYF. Full variable domain (missing parts from reference TRBV5-1 and TRBJ2-3): KAGVTQTPRYLIKTRGQQVTLSCSPISGHRSVSWYQQTPGQGLQFLFEYFSETQRNKGNFPGRFSGRQFSNSRSEMNVSTLELGDSALYLCASSLVGTEFSTDTQYFGPGTRLTVL.

The genes are TRBV4-2 and TRBJ2-1; 8 bases are shared with TRBD2. The germline V gene encodes CDR1 LGHNA and CDR2 YNFKEQ. V gave up 4 bases and J gave up 7 bases; unmatched junction bases: 9. The CDR3 consists of 15 residues. As DNA, the CDR3 is TGTGCCAGCAGCCGCCTACTAGCGGAGGGGAATGAGCAGTTCTTC. This codes for CASSRLLAEGNEQFF.

The chain's CDR3 is CASSLSGGGEAFF. The DNA for the CDR3 is TGCGCCAGCAGCTTGTCCGGGGGAGGTGAAGCTTTCTTT. J is TRBJ1-1 and V is TRBV5-1, with D possibly TRBD1 on 5 matching bases. CDR1 and CDR2 (germline): SGHRS, YFSETQ. The CDR3 sequence is 13 residues long. Deletions cut 1 base from V and 7 bases from J, with 11 bases between.

The chain has TRBV12-5 and TRBJ2-6; no clear D gene. Germline CDR1 reads LGHNT; CDR2 reads FRNRAP. The germline V and J ends were trimmed by 7 bases and 0 bases, with 4 bases remaining between them. The CDR3 extends over 13 amino acids. The CDR3 DNA sequence: TGTGCTAGTGCGAGCTCTGGGGCCAACGTCCTGACTTTC. Encoded protein: CASASSGANVLTF.